These T cell receptor beta chains were read from a single sample in a study of blood T cell repertoires in COVID-19. Sequencing was performed with immunoSEQ multiplex PCR; in TCRdb, only in-frame clones are kept and a portion is missing. The sample includes approximately 140,000 clones, over 70% of them seen just once. Sequences were obtained from peripheral blood. The source is a man aged 55-75 years with active or convalescent COVID-19. CDR3s include the opening cysteine and the closing phenylalanine or tryptophan. A D gene is named only where the DNA matches it firmly. Size values are once, few and many counts, or a class for expanded clones, and some rows have none.

j_call: TRBJ2-6; v_call: TRBV3-1/TRBV3-2; clone_size: -; d_call: -; cdr3_aa: CASSLSSGANVLTF; cdr3_nt: TGTGCCAGCAGCCTGAGCTCTGGGGCCAACGTCCTGACTTTC
j_call: TRBJ2-3; v_call: TRBV10-3; clone_size: -; d_call: TRBD2; cdr3_aa: CAISDLAASDTQYF; cdr3_nt: TGTGCCATCAGTGACCTAGCGGCCTCAGATACGCAGTATTTT
j_call: TRBJ1-5; v_call: TRBV7-9; clone_size: -; d_call: -; cdr3_aa: CASSLTGSGNQPQHF; cdr3_nt: TGTGCCAGCAGCTTAACAGGGTCGGGCAATCAGCCCCAGCATTTT
j_call: TRBJ2-7; v_call: TRBV7-6; clone_size: -; d_call: TRBD2; cdr3_aa: CASSLRGGRAYEQYF; cdr3_nt: TGTGCCAGCAGCTTAAGGGGCGGGAGGGCCTACGAGCAGTACTTC
j_call: TRBJ2-7; v_call: TRBV24-1; clone_size: -; d_call: TRBD1; cdr3_aa: CATQNTGASYEQYF; cdr3_nt: TGTGCCACCCAGAACACAGGGGCCTCCTACGAGCAGTACTTC
j_call: TRBJ2-7; v_call: TRBV6-5; clone_size: once; d_call: TRBD2; cdr3_aa: CASTSGGGNYEQYF; cdr3_nt: TGTGCCAGCACCTCCGGGGGAGGGAACTACGAGCAGTACTTC
j_call: TRBJ1-1; v_call: TRBV7-2; clone_size: -; d_call: TRBD1; cdr3_aa: CASRATGGNTEAFF; cdr3_nt: TGTGCCAGCAGGGCGACAGGGGGTAACACTGAAGCTTTCTTT
j_call: TRBJ2-5; v_call: TRBV5-5; clone_size: -; d_call: TRBD2; cdr3_aa: CASSLLAQQETQYF; cdr3_nt: TGTGCCAGCAGTTTACTAGCGCAACAAGAGACCCAGTACTTC
j_call: TRBJ1-6; v_call: TRBV9; clone_size: -; d_call: -; cdr3_aa: CASSVRRGSPLHF; cdr3_nt: TGTGCCAGCAGCGTAAGGCGGGGTTCCCCCCTCCACTTT
j_call: TRBJ1-6; v_call: TRBV28; clone_size: -; d_call: -; cdr3_aa: CASGPRARNSPLHF; cdr3_nt: TGTGCCAGCGGGCCGCGTGCGCGTAATTCACCCCTCCACTTT
j_call: TRBJ2-1; v_call: TRBV7-3; clone_size: -; d_call: TRBD2; cdr3_aa: CASSASLREAGNEQFF; cdr3_nt: TGTGCCAGCAGCGCCTCCTTGCGGGAGGCCGGGAATGAGCAGTTCTTC
j_call: TRBJ2-7; v_call: TRBV7-3; clone_size: -; d_call: -; cdr3_aa: CASSPHRDLNEQYF; cdr3_nt: TGTGCCAGCAGCCCCCACAGGGATCTAAACGAGCAGTACTTC
j_call: TRBJ1-1; v_call: TRBV6-1; clone_size: few; d_call: -; cdr3_aa: CASSERGRANTEAFF; cdr3_nt: TGTGCCAGCAGTGAACGCGGCAGGGCGAACACTGAAGCTTTCTTT
j_call: TRBJ2-7; v_call: TRBV12-1; clone_size: -; d_call: -; cdr3_aa: CASSPSRGPGLAGNEQYF; cdr3_nt: TGTGCCAGCAGCCCAAGCAGGGGGCCGGGACTAGCGGGAAACGAGCAGTACTTC
j_call: TRBJ2-7; v_call: TRBV6-5; clone_size: few; d_call: TRBD1; cdr3_aa: CASRRGQVAVGVYF; cdr3_nt: TGTGCCAGCAGACGCGGACAGGTGGCAGTAGGTGTTTACTTC
j_call: TRBJ2-2; v_call: TRBV9; clone_size: -; d_call: -; cdr3_aa: CASSVDPGNTGELFF; cdr3_nt: TGTGCCAGCAGCGTAGACCCCGGGAACACCGGGGAGCTGTTTTTT
j_call: TRBJ1-4; v_call: TRBV7-2; clone_size: -; d_call: TRBD1; cdr3_aa: CASSRDSSNEKLFF; cdr3_nt: TGTGCCAGCAGCAGGGACAGTAGTAATGAAAAACTGTTTTTT
j_call: TRBJ1-1; v_call: TRBV6-5; clone_size: -; d_call: TRBD1; cdr3_aa: CASSRQGVGAEAFF; cdr3_nt: TGTGCCAGCAGTCGTCAGGGGGTAGGCGCTGAAGCTTTCTTT
j_call: TRBJ2-2; v_call: TRBV24-1; clone_size: -; d_call: TRBD2; cdr3_aa: CATSALRAGEDTGELFF; cdr3_nt: TGTGCCACCAGTGCTCTCCGGGCGGGAGAGGATACCGGGGAGCTGTTTTTT
j_call: TRBJ2-4; v_call: TRBV19; clone_size: -; d_call: TRBD2; cdr3_aa: CASSIRGMTSGKNIQYF; cdr3_nt: TGTGCCAGTAGTATCAGAGGTATGACTAGCGGCAAAAACATTCAGTACTTC
j_call: TRBJ2-7; v_call: TRBV5-1; clone_size: -; d_call: TRBD2; cdr3_aa: CASSVLGGSGYEQYF; cdr3_nt: TGCGCCAGCAGCGTACTGGGAGGGTCGGGTTACGAGCAGTACTTC
j_call: TRBJ1-5; v_call: TRBV18; clone_size: -; d_call: -; cdr3_aa: CASSTQSTDTNQPQHF; cdr3_nt: TGTGCCAGCTCAACGCAATCGACAGACACAAATCAGCCCCAGCATTTT
j_call: TRBJ2-7; v_call: TRBV6-2/TRBV6-3; clone_size: -; d_call: TRBD1; cdr3_aa: CASSQGTGGREQYF; cdr3_nt: TGTGCCAGCAGCCAAGGTACAGGGGGCCGCGAGCAGTACTTC
j_call: TRBJ2-7; v_call: TRBV2; clone_size: -; d_call: -; cdr3_aa: CASSVWGDSYEQYF; cdr3_nt: TGTGCCAGCAGTGTCTGGGGGGACTCCTACGAGCAGTACTTC
j_call: TRBJ2-7; v_call: TRBV12-2; clone_size: few; d_call: -; cdr3_aa: CASRFTYANPYEQYF; cdr3_nt: TGTGCAAGTCGCTTTACCTACGCCAATCCCTACGAGCAGTACTTC
j_call: TRBJ2-1; v_call: TRBV4-3; clone_size: -; d_call: TRBD2; cdr3_aa: CASSQRTSGRRIF; cdr3_nt: TGCGCCAGCAGCCAGAGAACTAGCGGGAGGAGGATCTTC
j_call: TRBJ2-7; v_call: TRBV28; clone_size: -; d_call: -; cdr3_aa: CATGPGSTYEQYF; cdr3_nt: TGTGCCACCGGTCCAGGGTCAACCTACGAGCAGTACTTC
j_call: TRBJ1-5; v_call: TRBV19; clone_size: -; d_call: TRBD1; cdr3_aa: CASSMRTGQGNQPQHF; cdr3_nt: TGTGCCAGTAGTATGAGGACAGGCCAGGGCAATCAGCCCCAGCATTTT
j_call: TRBJ2-5; v_call: TRBV7-2; clone_size: -; d_call: TRBD1; cdr3_aa: CASSLSTGAYQETQYF; cdr3_nt: TGTGCCAGCAGCTTATCGACAGGGGCATACCAAGAGACCCAGTACTTC
j_call: TRBJ1-4; v_call: TRBV5-1; clone_size: -; d_call: TRBD1; cdr3_aa: CASSPRPGGDEKLFF; cdr3_nt: TGCGCCAGCAGCCCCCGCCCAGGGGGCGATGAAAAACTGTTTTTT
j_call: TRBJ2-7; v_call: TRBV2; clone_size: -; d_call: TRBD1; cdr3_aa: CASKPGQGASYEQYF; cdr3_nt: TGTGCCAGCAAGCCAGGACAGGGGGCGTCCTACGAGCAGTACTTC
j_call: TRBJ2-1; v_call: TRBV28; clone_size: -; d_call: TRBD2; cdr3_aa: CASSFSGTSGRRNEQFF; cdr3_nt: TGTGCCAGCAGTTTTTCCGGGACTAGCGGGAGGAGGAATGAGCAGTTCTTC
j_call: TRBJ1-2; v_call: TRBV24-1; clone_size: -; d_call: TRBD1; cdr3_aa: CATSDPGQGVFGGYTF; cdr3_nt: TGTGCCACCAGTGATCCCGGACAGGGGGTGTTCGGTGGCTACACCTTC
j_call: TRBJ2-7; v_call: TRBV23-1; clone_size: -; d_call: -; cdr3_aa: CASSQSPRSFSYEQYF; cdr3_nt: TGCGCCAGCAGTCAATCCCCGCGGTCCTTTTCCTACGAGCAGTACTTC
j_call: TRBJ2-1; v_call: TRBV4-3; clone_size: -; d_call: -; cdr3_aa: CASSQGKRAGNNEQFF; cdr3_nt: TGCGCCAGCAGCCAAGGGAAAAGAGCGGGCAACAATGAGCAGTTCTTC
j_call: TRBJ2-3; v_call: TRBV19; clone_size: -; d_call: TRBD1; cdr3_aa: CASSTGTGGYTDTQYF; cdr3_nt: TGTGCCAGTAGTACCGGGACAGGGGGGTACACAGATACGCAGTATTTT
j_call: TRBJ2-7; v_call: TRBV21-1; clone_size: once; d_call: -; cdr3_aa: CASSLRKGGPFLYEQYF; cdr3_nt: TGTGCCAGCAGCCTCCGTAAAGGGGGCCCCTTTCTTTACGAGCAGTACTTC
j_call: TRBJ2-7; v_call: TRBV10-3; clone_size: -; d_call: -; cdr3_aa: CAISDKDYEQYF; cdr3_nt: TGTGCCATCAGCGACAAGGATTACGAGCAGTACTTC
j_call: TRBJ2-3; v_call: TRBV10-3; clone_size: -; d_call: -; cdr3_aa: CAIRPTKGSTDTQYF; cdr3_nt: TGTGCCATCAGACCCACCAAGGGGAGCACAGATACGCAGTATTTT
j_call: TRBJ2-7; v_call: TRBV7-2; clone_size: -; d_call: -; cdr3_aa: CASSLGVADYEQYF; cdr3_nt: TGTGCCAGCAGCTTAGGGGTAGCCGACTACGAGCAGTACTTC
j_call: TRBJ1-5; v_call: TRBV28; clone_size: few; d_call: -; cdr3_aa: CASSFVGRVNQPQHF; cdr3_nt: TGTGCCAGCAGTTTCGTGGGGCGCGTCAATCAGCCCCAGCATTTT
j_call: TRBJ2-5; v_call: TRBV5-4; clone_size: -; d_call: -; cdr3_aa: CASSLSGPVETQYF; cdr3_nt: TGTGCCAGCAGCTTGAGCGGGCCTGTGGAGACCCAGTACTTC
j_call: TRBJ1-4; v_call: TRBV5-4; clone_size: -; d_call: -; cdr3_aa: CASSRGGSNEKLFF; cdr3_nt: TGTGCCAGCAGCCGGGGGGGGTCTAATGAAAAACTGTTTTTT
j_call: TRBJ2-7; v_call: TRBV6-2/TRBV6-3; clone_size: -; d_call: -; cdr3_aa: CASSYSLPRIRDF; cdr3_nt: TGTGCCAGCAGTTACTCGCTTCCCAGGATAAGAGACTTC
j_call: TRBJ2-1; v_call: TRBV27; clone_size: -; d_call: TRBD2; cdr3_aa: CASSLSKGNLAGDSYNEQFF; cdr3_nt: TGTGCCAGCAGTTTATCGAAGGGGAACCTAGCGGGGGACTCCTACAATGAGCAGTTCTTC
j_call: TRBJ2-7; v_call: TRBV6-6; clone_size: few; d_call: TRBD2; cdr3_aa: CASSYSHSGSREQYF; cdr3_nt: TGTGCCAGCAGTTACTCCCATAGCGGGAGTCGCGAGCAGTACTTC
j_call: TRBJ1-2; v_call: TRBV19; clone_size: -; d_call: -; cdr3_aa: CASSIGARYGYTF; cdr3_nt: TGTGCCAGTAGTATAGGGGCCCGCTATGGCTACACCTTC
j_call: TRBJ2-5; v_call: TRBV5-4; clone_size: -; d_call: TRBD2; cdr3_aa: CASSWTGRGKEETQYF; cdr3_nt: TGTGCCAGCAGCTGGACTGGGAGGGGAAAGGAAGAGACCCAGTACTTC
j_call: TRBJ2-2; v_call: TRBV2; clone_size: -; d_call: TRBD1; cdr3_aa: CASRGQGGTGELFF; cdr3_nt: TGTGCCAGCAGGGGACAGGGTGGCACCGGGGAGCTGTTTTTT
j_call: TRBJ2-7; v_call: TRBV2; clone_size: -; d_call: TRBD1; cdr3_aa: CASTQGGQGSYEQYF; cdr3_nt: TGTGCCAGCACTCAGGGAGGACAGGGCTCCTACGAGCAGTACTTC
j_call: TRBJ2-7; v_call: TRBV18; clone_size: -; d_call: -; cdr3_aa: CASSPREAYEQYF; cdr3_nt: TGTGCCAGCTCACCACGCGAGGCCTACGAGCAGTACTTC
j_call: TRBJ1-4; v_call: TRBV5-5; clone_size: -; d_call: -; cdr3_aa: CASSYDRTTNEKLFF; cdr3_nt: TGTGCCAGCAGCTACGACAGAACAACTAATGAAAAACTGTTTTTT
j_call: TRBJ1-1; v_call: TRBV27; clone_size: -; d_call: -; cdr3_aa: CASSRRGRGFAEAFF; cdr3_nt: TGTGCCAGCAGCCGTAGGGGCAGGGGATTCGCTGAAGCTTTCTTT
j_call: TRBJ2-5; v_call: TRBV4-3; clone_size: few; d_call: TRBD1; cdr3_aa: CASSQEIVAGGGPGWTQYF; cdr3_nt: TGCGCCAGCAGCCAAGAAATCGTCGCAGGGGGCGGACCGGGGTGGACCCAGTACTTC
j_call: TRBJ2-1; v_call: TRBV9; clone_size: -; d_call: -; cdr3_aa: CASSLRVLHDNEQFF; cdr3_nt: TGTGCCAGCAGCCTCCGGGTCCTCCATGACAATGAGCAGTTCTTC